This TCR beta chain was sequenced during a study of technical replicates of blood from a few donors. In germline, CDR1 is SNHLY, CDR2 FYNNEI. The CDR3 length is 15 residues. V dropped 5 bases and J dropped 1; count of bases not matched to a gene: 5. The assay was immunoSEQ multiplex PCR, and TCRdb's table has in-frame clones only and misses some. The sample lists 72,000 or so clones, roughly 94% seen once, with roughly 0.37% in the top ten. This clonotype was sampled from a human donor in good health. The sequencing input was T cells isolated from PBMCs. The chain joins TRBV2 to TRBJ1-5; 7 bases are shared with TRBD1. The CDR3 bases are TGTGCCAGCAGTTACAGGGGATGGAGCAATCAGCCCCAGCATTTT. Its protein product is CASSYRGWSNQPQHF.